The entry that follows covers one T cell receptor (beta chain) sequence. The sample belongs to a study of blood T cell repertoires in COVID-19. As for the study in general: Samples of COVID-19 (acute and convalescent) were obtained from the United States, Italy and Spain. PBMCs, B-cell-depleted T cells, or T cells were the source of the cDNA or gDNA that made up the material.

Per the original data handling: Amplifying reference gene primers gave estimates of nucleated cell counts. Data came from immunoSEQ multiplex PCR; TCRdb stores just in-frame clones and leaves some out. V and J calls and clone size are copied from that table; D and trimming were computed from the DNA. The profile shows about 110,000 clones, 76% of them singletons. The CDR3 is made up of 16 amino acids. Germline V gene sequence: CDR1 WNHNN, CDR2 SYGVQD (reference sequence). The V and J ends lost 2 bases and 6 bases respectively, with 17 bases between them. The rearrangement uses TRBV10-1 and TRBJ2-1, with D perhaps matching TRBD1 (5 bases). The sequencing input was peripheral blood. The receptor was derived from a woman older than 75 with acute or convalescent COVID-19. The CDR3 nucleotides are TGCGCCAGCAGTGAGAGTGCAGGGTGGGGTGGCAATGAGCAGTTCTTC. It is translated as CASSESAGWGGNEQFF.